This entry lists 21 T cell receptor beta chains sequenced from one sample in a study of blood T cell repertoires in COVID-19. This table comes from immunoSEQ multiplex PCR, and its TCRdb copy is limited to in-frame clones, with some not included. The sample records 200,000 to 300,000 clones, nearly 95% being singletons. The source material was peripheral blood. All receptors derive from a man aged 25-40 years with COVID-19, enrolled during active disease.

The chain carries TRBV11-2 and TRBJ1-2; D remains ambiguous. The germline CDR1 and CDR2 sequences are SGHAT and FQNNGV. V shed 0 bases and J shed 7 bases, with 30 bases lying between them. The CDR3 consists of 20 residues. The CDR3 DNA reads TGTGCCAGCAGCTTAGAATCGGCGGTTAGGTTGAGGGAACCCTCTGGTGGCTACACCTTC. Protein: CASSLESAVRLREPSGGYTF.

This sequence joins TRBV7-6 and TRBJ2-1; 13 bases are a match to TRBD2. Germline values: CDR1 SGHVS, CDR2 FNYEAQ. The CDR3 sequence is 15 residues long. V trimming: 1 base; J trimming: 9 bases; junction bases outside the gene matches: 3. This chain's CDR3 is CASSLGGLAGIEQFF. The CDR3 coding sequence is TGTGCCAGCAGCTTAGGGGGACTAGCGGGGATTGAGCAGTTCTTC.

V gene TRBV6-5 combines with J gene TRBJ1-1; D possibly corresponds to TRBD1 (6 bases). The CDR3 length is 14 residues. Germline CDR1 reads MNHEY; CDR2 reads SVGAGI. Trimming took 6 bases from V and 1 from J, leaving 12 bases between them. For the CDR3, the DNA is TGTGCCAGCAGCGAGGGGGTCTCGAACACTGAAGCTTTCTTT. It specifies CASSEGVSNTEAFF.

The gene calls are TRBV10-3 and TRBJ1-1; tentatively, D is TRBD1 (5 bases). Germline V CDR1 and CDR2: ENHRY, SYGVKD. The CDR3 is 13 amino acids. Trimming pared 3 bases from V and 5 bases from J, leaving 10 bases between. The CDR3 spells CAISDTGETEAFF. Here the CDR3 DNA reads TGTGCCATCAGTGATACAGGAGAGACTGAAGCTTTCTTT.

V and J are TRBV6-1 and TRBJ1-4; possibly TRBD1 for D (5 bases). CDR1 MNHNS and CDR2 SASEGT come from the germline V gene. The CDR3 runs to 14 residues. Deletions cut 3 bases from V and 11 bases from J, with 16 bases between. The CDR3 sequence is CASSDLAGREKLFF. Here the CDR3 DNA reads TGTGCCAGCAGTGATTTGGCAGGGCGGGAGAAACTGTTTTTT.

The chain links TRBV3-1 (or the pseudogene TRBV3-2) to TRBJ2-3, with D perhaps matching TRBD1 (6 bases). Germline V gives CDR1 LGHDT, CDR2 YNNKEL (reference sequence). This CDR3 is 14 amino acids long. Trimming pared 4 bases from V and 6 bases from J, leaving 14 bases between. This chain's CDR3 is CASSPRAQGDTQYF. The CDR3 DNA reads TGTGCCAGCAGCCCCCGGGCCCAGGGGGATACGCAGTATTTT.

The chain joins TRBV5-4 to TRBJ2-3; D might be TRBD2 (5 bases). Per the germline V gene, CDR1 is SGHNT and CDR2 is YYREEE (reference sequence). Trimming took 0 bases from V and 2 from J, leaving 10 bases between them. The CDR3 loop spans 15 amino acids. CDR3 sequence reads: CASSLDRGLTDTQYF. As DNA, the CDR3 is TGTGCCAGCAGCTTGGATCGCGGACTCACAGATACGCAGTATTTT.

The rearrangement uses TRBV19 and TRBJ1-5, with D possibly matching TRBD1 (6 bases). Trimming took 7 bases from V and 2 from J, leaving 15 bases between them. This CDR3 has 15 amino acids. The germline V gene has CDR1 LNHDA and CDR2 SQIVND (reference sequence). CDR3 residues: CASTTSGGRNQPQHF. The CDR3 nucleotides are TGTGCCAGTACTACCAGTGGGGGCCGCAATCAGCCCCAGCATTTT. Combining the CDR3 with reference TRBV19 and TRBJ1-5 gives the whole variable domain DGGITQSPKYLFRKEGQNVTLSCEQNLNHDAMYWYRQDPGQGLRLIYYSQIVNDFQKGDIAEGYSVSREKKESFPLTVTSAQKNPTAFYLCASTTSGGRNQPQHFGDGTRLSIL.

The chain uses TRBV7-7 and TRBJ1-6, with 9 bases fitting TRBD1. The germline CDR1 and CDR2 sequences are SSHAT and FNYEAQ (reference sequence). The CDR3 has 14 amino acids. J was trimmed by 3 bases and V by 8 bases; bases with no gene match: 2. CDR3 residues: CASETGGYNSPLHF. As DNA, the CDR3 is TGTGCCAGCGAGACAGGGGGCTATAATTCACCCCTCCACTTT.

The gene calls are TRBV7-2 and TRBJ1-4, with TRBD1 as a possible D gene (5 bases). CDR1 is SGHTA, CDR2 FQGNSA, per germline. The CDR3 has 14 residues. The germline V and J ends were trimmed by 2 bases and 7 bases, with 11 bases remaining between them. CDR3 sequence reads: CASSLRGIGEKLFF. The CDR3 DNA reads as TGTGCCAGCAGCTTACGGGGGATCGGTGAAAAACTGTTTTTT.

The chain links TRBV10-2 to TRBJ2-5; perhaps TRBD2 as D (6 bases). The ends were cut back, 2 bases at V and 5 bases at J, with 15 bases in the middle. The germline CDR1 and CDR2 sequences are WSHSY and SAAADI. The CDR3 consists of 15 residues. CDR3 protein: CASSEPRSSAETQYF. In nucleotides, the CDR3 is TGCGCCAGCAGTGAGCCGAGGTCTAGCGCTGAGACCCAGTACTTC.

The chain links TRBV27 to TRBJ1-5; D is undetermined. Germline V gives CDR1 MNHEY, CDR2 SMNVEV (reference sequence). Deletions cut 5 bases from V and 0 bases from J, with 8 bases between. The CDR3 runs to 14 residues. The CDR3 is CASSGSGSNQPQHF. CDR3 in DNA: TGTGCCAGCAGTGGGTCGGGTAGCAATCAGCCCCAGCATTTT.

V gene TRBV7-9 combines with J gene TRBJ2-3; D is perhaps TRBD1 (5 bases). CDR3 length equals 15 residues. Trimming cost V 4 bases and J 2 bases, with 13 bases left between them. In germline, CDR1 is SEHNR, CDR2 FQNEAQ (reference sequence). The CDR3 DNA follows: TGTGCCAGCAGCTCCCTATTGGGGCCCACAGATACGCAGTATTTT. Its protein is CASSSLLGPTDTQYF.

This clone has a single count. CDR3 residues: CASRLAGGPGTDTQYF. CDR3 DNA sequence: TGCGCCAGCAGACTAGCGGGGGGGCCGGGCACAGATACGCAGTATTTT. The chain carries TRBV4-1 and TRBJ2-3, with 13 positions matching TRBD2. The length of the CDR3 is 16 residues. Germline V lookup: CDR1 MGHRA, CDR2 YSYEKL. Trimming took 6 bases from V and 1 from J; bases not matched to a gene: 4.

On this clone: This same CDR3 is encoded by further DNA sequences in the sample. The chain's CDR3 is CASSQGLGTEAFF. The CDR3 bases are TGTGCCAGTTCACAGGGTTTGGGCACTGAAGCTTTCTTT. This chain links TRBV19 with TRBJ1-1, with D perhaps TRBD1 (6 bases). The length of the CDR3 is 13 residues. Germline V CDR1 and CDR2: LNHDA, SQIVND (reference sequence). V was pared by 8 bases and J by 4 bases, with 14 bases between. Full variable domain (rest looked up from reference TRBV19 and TRBJ1-1): DGGITQSPKYLFRKEGQNVTLSCEQNLNHDAMYWYRQDPGQGLRLIYYSQIVNDFQKGDIAEGYSVSREKKESFPLTVTSAQKNPTAFYLCASSQGLGTEAFFGQGTRLTVV.

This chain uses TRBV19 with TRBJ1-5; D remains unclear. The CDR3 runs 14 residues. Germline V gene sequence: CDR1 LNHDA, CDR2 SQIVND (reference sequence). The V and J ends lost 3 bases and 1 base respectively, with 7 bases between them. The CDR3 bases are TGTGCCAGTAGTATCGGGGAAAGCAATCAGCCCCAGCATTTT. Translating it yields CASSIGESNQPQHF.

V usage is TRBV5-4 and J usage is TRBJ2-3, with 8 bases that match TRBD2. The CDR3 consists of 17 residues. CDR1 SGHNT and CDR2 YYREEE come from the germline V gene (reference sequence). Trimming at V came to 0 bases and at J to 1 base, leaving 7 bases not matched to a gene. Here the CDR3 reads CASSLVSGGPGTDTQYF. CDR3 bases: TGTGCCAGCAGCTTGGTGTCGGGGGGGCCTGGCACAGATACGCAGTATTTT.

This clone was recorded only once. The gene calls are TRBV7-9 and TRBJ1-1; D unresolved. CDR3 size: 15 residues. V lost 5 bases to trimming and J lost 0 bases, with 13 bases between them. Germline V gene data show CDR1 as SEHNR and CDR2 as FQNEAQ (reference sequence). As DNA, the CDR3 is TGTGCCAGCAGCCCCCCGGCAGACTTGAACACTGAAGCTTTCTTT. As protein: CASSPPADLNTEAFF.

In DNA, the CDR3 is TGTGCTAGTGGTTTCCCTCCGAAGGGAGGAGACAATCAGCCCCAGCATTTT. It is translated as CASGFPPKGGDNQPQHF. This rearrangement joins TRBV12-5 to TRBJ1-5; no clear D. The CDR3 totals 17 residues. Trimming took off 3 bases at V and 3 bases at J, with 18 bases between the two ends. Germline CDR1 and CDR2: LGHNT and FRNRAP.

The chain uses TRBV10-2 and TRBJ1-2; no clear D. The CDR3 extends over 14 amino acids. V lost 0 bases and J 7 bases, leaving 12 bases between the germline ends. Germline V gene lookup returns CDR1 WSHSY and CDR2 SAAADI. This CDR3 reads CASSESAGVGGYTF. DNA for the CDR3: TGCGCCAGCAGTGAGTCTGCGGGCGTGGGTGGCTACACCTTC.

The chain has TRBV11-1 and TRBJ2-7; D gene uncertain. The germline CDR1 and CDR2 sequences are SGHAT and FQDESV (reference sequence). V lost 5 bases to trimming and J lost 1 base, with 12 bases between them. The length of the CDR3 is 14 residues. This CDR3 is CASSLRGASYEQYF. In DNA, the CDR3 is TGTGCCAGCAGCCTGCGAGGCGCTTCCTACGAGCAGTACTTC.